The rows below give T cell receptor beta chains drawn from one sample of a study of blood T cells in healthy people across ages. MiXCR was run by TCRdb on the 5' RACE reads, yielding one entry per CDR3 protein. The sample lists about a million distinct CDR3 sequences, around 49% occurring once. Sequences were obtained from blood. The receptors originated from a young man in good health. CDR3s include the opening cysteine and the closing phenylalanine or tryptophan. Each record gives: D gene, V gene, clone size, J gene, CDR3 protein, CDR3 DNA. A D gene is named only where the DNA matches it firmly. For some rows the clone size is stated as once, few or many, or as a class when expanded; others skip it.

-	TRBV3-1	-	TRBJ1-2	CASSRPQGGVDGYTF	TGTGCCAGCAGCCGCCCTCAGGGAGGGGTGGATGGCTACACCTTC
-	TRBV21-1	-	TRBJ1-4	CASSKPGTQGGEKLFF	TGTGCCAGCAGCAAACCGGGGACACAGGGAGGGGAAAAACTGTTTTTT
-	TRBV7-2	many	TRBJ2-6	CASSLVGSGANVLTF	TGTGCCAGCAGCTTAGTGGGCTCTGGGGCCAACGTCCTGACTTTC
TRBD2	TRBV5-4	few	TRBJ2-3	CASSLASGLRSSTDTQYF	TGTGCCAGCAGCTTGGCTAGCGGGCTTAGATCTAGCACAGATACGCAGTATTTT
TRBD2	TRBV7-2	-	TRBJ2-4	CASSSFSGGLAKNIQYF	TGTGCCAGCAGCTCCTTTAGCGGGGGGCTAGCCAAAAACATTCAGTACTTC
-	TRBV7-2	-	TRBJ2-7	CASSLVAGLSSYNEQYF	TGTGCCAGCAGCTTAGTTGCGGGACTCAGCTCCTACAATGAGCAGTACTTC
-	TRBV7-2	-	TRBJ1-2	CASSPRGGAEGGYTF	TGTGCCAGCAGCCCAAGGGGGGGGGCGGAAGGAGGCTACACCTTC
-	TRBV11-1	many	TRBJ2-1	CASSLAGKAYNEQFF	TGTGCCAGCAGCTTAGCGGGTAAGGCTTACAATGAGCAGTTCTTC
-	TRBV11-1	-	TRBJ2-3	CASSLEDWRGSTDTQYF	TGTGCCAGCAGCTTAGAAGACTGGCGGGGTAGCACAGATACGCAGTATTTT
-	TRBV6-5	-	TRBJ2-2	CASSYSRDSNTGELFF	TGTGCCAGCAGTTACTCCCGGGATTCGAACACCGGGGAGCTGTTTTTT
-	TRBV28	-	TRBJ1-1	CASSQWDTEAFF	TGTGCCAGCAGCCAATGGGACACTGAAGCTTTCTTT
-	TRBV5-4	once	TRBJ2-7	CASSSRRRNDEQYF	TGTGCCAGCAGCTCAAGGAGGCGAAACGACGAGCAGTACTTC
-	TRBV6-1	few	TRBJ2-1	CASERASYNEQFF	TGTGCCAGCGAGCGGGCCTCCTACAATGAGCAGTTCTTC
TRBD1	TRBV5-1	-	TRBJ2-7	CASSFLPGQGLGEQYF	TGCGCCAGCAGCTTCTTACCGGGACAGGGGTTGGGAGAGCAGTACTTC
-	TRBV20-1	-	TRBJ2-7	CSARSRQIHNEQYF	TGCAGTGCTAGGAGCAGGCAGATCCACAATGAGCAGTACTTC
TRBD2	TRBV27	-	TRBJ2-3	CASSFGLAMGDTQYF	TGTGCCAGCAGTTTCGGACTAGCGATGGGGGATACGCAGTATTTT
TRBD1	TRBV10-3	-	TRBJ2-4	CAFRGWGTAAKNIQYF	TGTGCCTTCAGGGGGTGGGGCACCGCTGCCAAAAACATTCAGTACTTC
-	TRBV20-1	-	TRBJ1-3	CSAKHRDNTIYF	TGCAGTGCTAAACACAGGGACAACACCATATATTTT
-	TRBV10-3	-	TRBJ2-1	CAISEAPPSYNEQFF	TGTGCCATCAGTGAGGCTCCCCCATCCTACAATGAGCAGTTCTTC
-	TRBV6-1	-	TRBJ2-1	CASSDGGTPYNEQFF	TGTGCCAGCAGTGACGGCGGGACCCCCTACAATGAGCAGTTCTTC
-	TRBV6-6	many	TRBJ2-7	CASSEDGGVMDEQYF	TGTGCCAGCAGTGAGGATGGGGGCGTAATGGACGAGCAGTACTTC
TRBD2	TRBV7-2	-	TRBJ2-4	CASRLAGGKNIQYF	TGTGCCAGCCGACTAGCGGGGGGGAAAAACATTCAGTACTTC
TRBD2	TRBV6-2/TRBV6-3	-	TRBJ2-7	CASMERGSLSYEQYF	TGTGCCAGCATGGAGCGGGGCTCCTTGTCCTACGAGCAGTACTTC
TRBD1	TRBV10-3	few	TRBJ2-4	CAISESGQGIAKNIQYF	TGTGCCATCAGTGAGTCGGGACAGGGGATAGCCAAAAACATTCAGTACTTC
-	TRBV7-3	-	TRBJ1-2	CASSPSGQGYGYTF	TGTGCCAGCAGCCCCTCAGGGCAAGGTTATGGCTACACCTTC
-	TRBV20-1	once	TRBJ1-1	CSARPGGRGTEAFF	TGCAGTGCTAGACCCGGAGGAAGGGGAACTGAAGCTTTCTTT
-	TRBV6-5	-	TRBJ2-7	CASSYSTGLNEQYF	TGTGCCAGCAGTTACTCAACAGGGCTAAACGAGCAGTACTTC
-	TRBV5-1	-	TRBJ2-2	CASSLRAPKTGELFF	TGCGCCAGCAGCTTAAGGGCCCCTAAAACCGGGGAGCTGTTTTTT
TRBD2	TRBV12-3/TRBV12-4	-	TRBJ2-7	CASSVSGDLREQYF	TGTGCCAGCAGCGTTAGCGGGGACTTAAGGGAGCAGTACTTC
TRBD2	TRBV4-3	few	TRBJ2-5	CASSQYIAGNQETQYF	TGCGCCAGCAGCCAGTACATAGCGGGGAACCAAGAGACCCAGTACTTC
-	TRBV15	-	TRBJ2-7	CATSSRTDLSYEQYF	TGTGCCACCAGCAGTCGGACGGACCTCTCCTACGAGCAGTACTTC
-	TRBV10-3	few	TRBJ1-1	CAITDERWDTEAFF	TGTGCCATCACGGACGAAAGGTGGGACACTGAAGCTTTCTTT
-	TRBV3-1	-	TRBJ2-7	CASSAGLVYEQYF	TGTGCCAGCTCCGCCGGACTCGTCTACGAGCAGTACTTC
-	TRBV7-2	few	TRBJ2-3	CASGGSGWADTQYF	TGTGCCAGCGGAGGGAGCGGGTGGGCAGATACGCAGTATTTT
-	TRBV6-5	few	TRBJ2-7	CASSYDSDGFYEQYF	TGTGCCAGCAGTTACGACAGTGATGGGTTCTACGAGCAGTACTTC
-	TRBV5-6	few	TRBJ2-2	CASRAQANTGELFF	TGTGCCAGCCGCGCGCAGGCGAACACCGGGGAGCTGTTTTTT
TRBD2	TRBV25-1	-	TRBJ2-1	CASSEPAQGLANYNEQFF	TGTGCCAGCAGTGAACCTGCGCAGGGACTAGCGAACTACAATGAGCAGTTCTTC
-	TRBV13	-	TRBJ1-2	CASSLWTQPENYGYTF	TGTGCCAGCAGCCTGTGGACCCAACCAGAAAACTATGGCTACACCTTC
-	TRBV6-6	-	TRBJ2-7	CATPWGASYEQYF	TGTGCCACCCCCTGGGGGGCTTCCTACGAGCAGTACTTC
-	TRBV29-1	-	TRBJ2-4	CSVTDGASKNIQYF	TGCAGCGTTACGGACGGAGCCTCCAAAAACATTCAGTACTTC
-	TRBV5-1	few	TRBJ1-5	CASSLAPGYSNQPQHF	TGCGCCAGCAGCTTGGCCCCAGGATATAGCAATCAGCCCCAGCATTTT
TRBD2	TRBV9	few	TRBJ2-3	CASSPESGGLDTQYF	TGTGCCAGCAGCCCCGAGAGCGGGGGGCTCGATACGCAGTATTTT
TRBD1	TRBV7-2	-	TRBJ2-3	CASSQTGTGSDTQYF	TGTGCCAGCAGCCAAACCGGGACAGGGTCGGATACGCAGTATTTT
TRBD2	TRBV5-1	once	TRBJ2-6	CASSLSSGGAYGANVLTF	TGCGCCAGCAGCTTGAGTAGCGGGGGGGCATATGGGGCCAACGTCCTGACTTTC
-	TRBV7-9	-	TRBJ1-6	CASSQTYPSKGGSGNSPLHF	TGTGCCAGCAGCCAAACCTACCCATCCAAGGGGGGGTCGGGTAATTCACCCCTCCACTTT
-	TRBV12-3/TRBV12-4	once	TRBJ2-3	CASRAFRIGGDTQYF	TGTGCCAGCAGGGCGTTCAGGATTGGAGGAGATACGCAGTATTTT
-	TRBV5-1	few	TRBJ2-5	CASSLGGVPQETQYF	TGCGCCAGCAGCTTGGGTGGGGTACCTCAAGAGACCCAGTACTTC
TRBD1	TRBV29-1	-	TRBJ1-1	CSVWTGATEAFF	TGCAGCGTCTGGACAGGAGCTACTGAAGCTTTCTTT
-	TRBV4-3	many	TRBJ2-7	CASSQDYGAGTYEQYF	TGCGCCAGCAGCCAAGACTACGGGGCAGGGACCTACGAGCAGTACTTC
-	TRBV11-1	few	TRBJ2-7	CASSSKRIRDPIESYEQYF	TGTGCCAGCAGCTCCAAGAGGATTAGGGACCCTATCGAATCCTACGAGCAGTACTTC
-	TRBV4-1	few	TRBJ1-2	CASSQGIGTSGYTF	TGCGCCAGCAGCCAAGGTATCGGGACAAGTGGCTACACCTTC
TRBD2	TRBV5-6	-	TRBJ2-4	CASSSVESGAAREQYF	TGTGCCAGCAGCTCCGTGGAAAGCGGGGCAGCTCGGGAGCAGTACTTC
-	TRBV6-5	-	TRBJ2-6	CASSYVNGYSGANVLTF	TGTGCCAGCAGTTACGTGAACGGTTACTCTGGGGCCAACGTCCTGACTTTC